This is a list of T cell receptor beta chains from one sample in a study of cytomegalovirus exposure and HLA in healthy donors. The method was immunoSEQ multiplex PCR; TCRdb's version includes in-frame clones alone and lacks a portion of them. The sample consists of about 180,000 clones, roughly 70% of them appearing once. Sequencing was carried out using PBMCs. These TCRs come from a male donor in good health and CMV-seronegative. Each CDR3 is given with its conserved first and last residue. Fields, in order: D gene, J gene, clone size, V gene, CDR3 protein, CDR3 DNA. D genes are given only for firm matches. The size field is filled for only some rows; it gives once, few, many or a size class.

>.|TRBJ1-2|.|TRBV7-2
CASSLGARNYGYTF
TGTGCCAGCAGCTTAGGGGCAAGAAACTATGGCTACACCTTC
>.|TRBJ1-6|.|TRBV19
CASSLDRRTGHPASYNSPLHF
TGTGCCAGTAGCCTGGACCGACGGACGGGACACCCGGCCTCCTATAATTCACCCCTCCACTTT
>.|TRBJ2-1|.|TRBV6-5
CASSYSWADEQFF
TGTGCCAGCAGTTACTCCTGGGCTGATGAGCAGTTCTTC
>.|TRBJ1-5|.|TRBV28
CASSHRLQTAQPQHF
TGTGCCAGCAGTCACCGACTTCAAACGGCTCAGCCCCAGCATTTT
>.|TRBJ1-1|.|TRBV11-2
CASSFLQGNTEAFF
TGTGCCAGCAGCTTTTTACAGGGGAACACTGAAGCTTTCTTT
>.|TRBJ1-3|.|TRBV6-6
CASSYYGASGNTIYF
TGTGCCAGCAGTTACTATGGGGCTTCAGGAAACACCATATATTTT
>.|TRBJ2-3|.|TRBV7-7
CASSLYGRTDTQYF
TGTGCCAGCAGCTTATACGGGAGAACAGATACGCAGTATTTT
>TRBD2|TRBJ2-1|.|TRBV28
CASSFLAGVRNEQFF
TGTGCCAGCAGTTTTTTGGCGGGAGTTAGGAATGAGCAGTTCTTC
>.|TRBJ1-2|.|TRBV27
CASSLRAGANYGYTF
TGTGCCAGCAGTTTACGGGCAGGGGCTAACTATGGCTACACCTTC
>TRBD1|TRBJ1-1|.|TRBV5-8
CASSRPDREAEAFF
TGTGCCAGCAGCCGACCTGACAGGGAGGCTGAAGCTTTCTTT
>TRBD1|TRBJ2-5|.|TRBV9
CASSGDRRETQYF
TGTGCCAGCAGCGGGGACAGGAGAGAGACCCAGTACTTC
>TRBD2|TRBJ2-3|.|TRBV5-5
CASSVLAGADTQYF
TGTGCCAGCAGCGTCCTAGCGGGAGCAGATACGCAGTATTTT
>.|TRBJ2-1|.|TRBV11-1
CASSLALFGGSSYNEQFF
TGTGCCAGCAGCTTAGCGCTCTTCGGAGGAAGCTCCTACAATGAGCAGTTCTTC
>.|TRBJ2-1|.|TRBV28
CASNLAYLYNEQFF
TGTGCCAGCAACCTAGCCTACCTCTACAATGAGCAGTTCTTC
>.|TRBJ2-3|.|TRBV5-6
CASTSTDTQYF
TGTGCCAGCACCTCGACAGATACGCAGTATTTT
>.|TRBJ1-2|.|TRBV7-2
CASSSPSAGELYGYTF
TGTGCCAGCAGCTCTCCCAGTGCGGGGGAACTATATGGCTACACCTTC
>TRBD1|TRBJ2-3|.|TRBV12-5
CASRTGTGPTDTQYF
TGTGCTTCCCGTACCGGGACAGGGCCGACAGATACGCAGTATTTT
>.|TRBJ2-5|once|TRBV6-5
CASSYRGGETQYF
TGTGCCAGCAGTTACAGGGGAGGTGAGACCCAGTACTTC
>TRBD2|TRBJ2-1|.|TRBV19
CASGLAGANEQFF
TGTGCCAGTGGACTAGCGGGAGCCAATGAGCAGTTCTTC
>.|TRBJ1-1|.|TRBV5-1
CASSPGVMNTEAFF
TGCGCCAGCAGCCCAGGGGTAATGAACACTGAAGCTTTCTTT
>TRBD1|TRBJ2-7|few|TRBV28
CASNQPGQGAYEQYF
TGTGCCAGCAATCAACCGGGACAGGGGGCCTACGAGCAGTACTTC
>TRBD2|TRBJ2-1|.|TRBV7-9
CASSPRRGSSYNEQFF
TGTGCCAGCAGCCCCCGGCGGGGGAGCTCCTACAATGAGCAGTTCTTC
>TRBD1|TRBJ2-7|.|TRBV6-5
CASSYSGDRGHEQYF
TGTGCCAGCAGTTACTCGGGGGACAGGGGCCACGAGCAGTACTTC